The 19 T cell receptor beta chains reported below all come from one sample, sequenced in a study of early T cells in non-severe SARS-CoV-2 infection. TCRdb redid the calling of the 5' RACE reads with MiXCR, one entry per CDR3 protein. Among 60,000 or so distinct CDR3 sequences listed, more than 12% were seen once. Sequences were derived from whole blood, sampled at baseline. Receptors originate from an adult who was a healthcare worker with PCR-confirmed SARS-CoV-2 infection or an uninfected control (not recorded which).

This clonotype has at least ten counts. J is TRBJ1-5 and V is TRBV2; TRBD1 aligns across 10 bases. The ends lost 6 bases at V and 7 bases at J; junction bases unmatched: 6. The CDR3 has 14 amino acids. CDR1 and CDR2 from the germline V gene are SNHLY and FYNNEI. The CDR3 DNA reads as TGTGCCAGCAGCGGGACAGGGGAAGGGCAGCCCCAGCATTTT. This encodes CASSGTGEGQPQHF.

This clonotype was seen a handful of times. V usage is TRBV6-2 or TRBV6-3 and J usage is TRBJ1-5; D is uncertain. The CDR3 totals 18 residues. The V end was cut by 6 bases, the J end by 2 bases, with 23 bases between. Germline assignment: CDR1 MNHEY and CDR2 SVGEGT. The CDR3: CASSSGVGGRVGNQPQHF. The CDR3 DNA reads TGTGCCAGCAGCTCTGGGGTAGGTGGAAGGGTGGGCAATCAGCCCCAGCATTTT.

The V and J genes are TRBV5-4 and TRBJ1-1; D unresolved. V was shortened by 0 bases and J by 2 bases, with 8 bases between the two germline ends. The germline gives CDR1 SGHNT, CDR2 YYREEE (reference sequence). The CDR3 is 14 amino acids. CDR3 protein: CASSLGRINTEAFF. The CDR3 coding sequence is TGTGCCAGCAGCTTGGGACGGATCAACACTGAAGCTTTCTTT.

This chain uses TRBV7-9 with TRBJ2-5; the match to TRBD2 covers 9 bases. CDR3 length: 14 residues. V trimming: 7 bases; J trimming: 5 bases; junction bases outside the gene matches: 8. Germline-derived CDR1 and CDR2 are SEHNR and FQNEAQ (reference sequence). CDR3 region: CASTPSGGMETQYF. The CDR3 DNA reads TGTGCCAGCACTCCCAGCGGGGGGATGGAGACCCAGTACTTC.

This clonotype was detected a few times. CDR3 nucleotides: TGTGCCATCAGTGACCCGCGGGGAGGCACCGGGGAGCTGTTTTTT. It encodes CAISDPRGGTGELFF. The chain couples TRBV10-3 to TRBJ2-2, with D tentatively TRBD2 (6 bases). The CDR3 extends over 15 amino acids. Germline V gene data show CDR1 as ENHRY and CDR2 as SYGVKD. Trimming left V 3 bases short and J 4 bases short, with 12 bases between.

This clonotype has only a few counts. This chain connects TRBV28 to TRBJ1-1, with 10 bases fitting TRBD1. The V gene end was trimmed by 6 bases and the J gene end by 3 bases; junction bases not matched to a gene: 10. Germline assignment: CDR1 MDHEN and CDR2 SYDVKM. The CDR3 contains 16 residues. The CDR3 DNA sequence: TGTGCCAGCAGCCCCGCAGGGACAGGGGTCCACACTGAAGCTTTCTTT. Translated: CASSPAGTGVHTEAFF. Full variable domain (missing parts from reference TRBV28 and TRBJ1-1): DVKVTQSSRYLVKRTGEKVFLECVQDMDHENMFWYRQDPGLGLRLIYFSYDVKMKEKGDIPEGYSVSREKKERFSLILESASTNQTSMYLCASSPAGTGVHTEAFFGQGTRLTVV.

The rearrangement joins TRBV12-5 to TRBJ2-6; 7 bases map to TRBD2. The CDR3 contains 16 residues. After removal of 1 base from V and 4 bases from J, the junction contained 4 bases not matched to a gene. Germline CDR1 LGHNT, CDR2 FRNRAP. CDR3 protein: CASGLGGGPGANVLTF. As DNA, the CDR3 is TGTGCTAGTGGTTTGGGCGGGGGACCCGGGGCCAACGTCCTGACTTTC.

V and J are TRBV11-2 and TRBJ1-4, with 8 bases aligning to TRBD1. The CDR3 covers 17 residues. With 4 bases clipped from V and 3 bases from J, the junction kept 10 bases outside the gene matches. CDR1 SGHAT and CDR2 FQNNGV come from the germline V gene. CDR3 nucleotide sequence: TGTGCCAGCAGCTCCAGAAGGGGGACAGGCCCTAATGAAAAACTGTTTTTT. It specifies CASSSRRGTGPNEKLFF.

This clonotype showed up just a few times. This chain uses TRBV28 with TRBJ2-7, with D perhaps TRBD2 (6 bases). V lost 2 bases and J lost 3, with 8 bases in between. Germline lookup yields CDR1 MDHEN and CDR2 SYDVKM. The CDR3 runs 13 residues. CDR3 region: CASSLAGYYEQYF. In nucleotides, the CDR3 is TGTGCCAGCAGTTTAGCGGGGTACTACGAGCAGTACTTC.

The J gene is TRBJ2-3, the V gene TRBV25-1; no definite D call. The V end was cut by 2 bases, the J end by 2 bases, with 8 bases between. Per germline, CDR1 MGHDK and CDR2 SYGVNS. The CDR3 sequence is 14 residues long. The CDR3 protein is CASSEEQPTDTQYF. The DNA of the CDR3 is TGTGCCAGCAGTGAAGAACAGCCCACAGATACGCAGTATTTT.

This rearrangement joins TRBV19 to TRBJ2-1; 9 positions agree with TRBD2. Germline loops: CDR1 LNHDA, CDR2 SQIVND (reference sequence). V lost 9 bases, J lost 8 bases, and 14 bases stayed unmatched. The CDR3 totals 15 residues. The CDR3 is CASQAAGTSIYEQFF. CDR3 nucleotide sequence: TGTGCCAGCCAGGCCGCCGGGACTAGCATTTATGAGCAGTTCTTC.

This clonotype was counted only a few times. The V call is TRBV2, the J call TRBJ2-5, with 14 bases fitting TRBD2. V gave up 4 bases and J gave up 3 bases; unmatched junction bases: 7. Germline V gene lookup returns CDR1 SNHLY and CDR2 FYNNEI. There are 17 residues in the CDR3. The CDR3 spells CASSGLAGGRNKETQYF. DNA of the CDR3: TGTGCCAGCAGTGGACTAGCGGGGGGGCGGAACAAAGAGACCCAGTACTTC.

This chain uses TRBV6-1 with TRBJ1-1, with D maybe TRBD1 (6 bases). The V gene lost 6 bases and the J gene lost 3 bases, with 14 bases spanning the gap. Looked up from germline, CDR1 is MNHNS and CDR2 is SASEGT. The CDR3 spans 14 residues. DNA of the CDR3: TGTGCCAGCAGGTCGAGGACAGTTGACACTGAAGCTTTCTTT. Translation: CASRSRTVDTEAFF.

This chain uses TRBV5-1 with TRBJ2-1; D is undetermined. Trimming shortened V by 4 bases and J by 2 bases, and 13 bases separated the two germline ends. There are 15 residues in the CDR3. The germline CDR1 and CDR2 sequences are SGHRS and YFSETQ. Here the CDR3 DNA reads TGCGCCAGCAGCCTGGTCTCGGACCCCTACAATGAGCAGTTCTTC. It specifies CASSLVSDPYNEQFF.

In its sample, this clonotype was seen a few times. This chain uses TRBV20-1 with TRBJ1-2; 11 bases agree with TRBD1. The CDR3 runs 15 residues. With V trimmed by 6 bases and J by 4 bases, 10 bases remained unmatched. CDR1 is DFQATT, CDR2 SNEGSKA, per germline (reference sequence). The CDR3 spells CSAISSGTGGYGYTF. CDR3 coding DNA: TGCAGTGCCATAAGCTCGGGGACAGGGGGCTATGGCTACACCTTC.

This clonotype was seen a few times. The chain has TRBV6-1 and TRBJ2-7, with 10 bases matching TRBD2. Trimming at V came to 4 bases and at J to 3 bases, leaving 0 bases not matched to a gene. The CDR3 contains 13 residues. Germline CDR1 MNHNS, CDR2 SASEGT. The CDR3 sequence: CASSASGSYEQYF. In DNA form, the CDR3 reads TGTGCCAGCAGTGCTAGCGGGAGCTACGAGCAGTACTTC.

This clonotype was found many times. The chain carries TRBV15 and TRBJ2-4; either TRBD1 or TRBD2 may supply D (5 bases each). CDR1 and CDR2 (germline): LNHNV, YYDKDF (reference sequence). V was pared by 3 bases and J by 0 bases, with 9 bases between. This CDR3 has 15 amino acids. CDR3 nucleotides: TGTGCCACCAGCAGGGGGGTAGGAGCCAAAAACATTCAGTACTTC. It is translated as CATSRGVGAKNIQYF.

This clonotype was seen a handful of times. This CDR3 reads CASSQVESSYEQYF. The CDR3 region has the DNA TGTGCCAGCAGCCAAGTCGAGTCCTCCTACGAGCAGTACTTC. The rearrangement uses TRBV3-1 and TRBJ2-7, with D uncertain. Trimming took 1 base from V and 0 from J, leaving 7 bases between them. The CDR3 totals 14 residues. From germline, CDR1 is LGHDT and CDR2 YNNKEL (reference sequence).

This clonotype has a count of ten or more. The rearrangement joins TRBV5-1 to TRBJ1-1, with 10 positions matching TRBD1. Per germline, CDR1 SGHRS and CDR2 YFSETQ. The V and J ends lost 0 bases and 6 bases, in that order; junction bases with no gene match: 5. The CDR3 length is 15 residues. CDR3 sequence (DNA): TGCGCCAGCAGCTTGGGGACAGGGGGTGATGCTGAAGCTTTCTTT. Translating it yields CASSLGTGGDAEAFF.